A selection of T cell receptor beta chains follows, all from one sample in a study of blood T cells in healthy people across ages. From the 5' RACE reads, TCRdb called clonotypes with MiXCR, one entry per CDR3 protein. The table has some 1.1 million distinct CDR3 sequences, roughly two fifths seen once. Sequenced: blood. The receptors were sampled from a man aged 18 to 29 in good health. CDR3s include the opening cysteine and the closing phenylalanine or tryptophan. A D gene is named only where the DNA matches it firmly. Clone size is given for some rows only: seen once, a few or many times, or a class if the clone is expanded.

clone_size | j_call | v_call | d_call | cdr3_nt | cdr3_aa
few | TRBJ1-5 | TRBV19 | NA | TGTGCCAGTAGTTTCCCCCGAGGTCAAAGCAATCAGCCCCAGCATTTT | CASSFPRGQSNQPQHF
few | TRBJ1-2 | TRBV7-2 | NA | TGTGCCAGCAGCTTAGCCGTCAGCCCTAACTATGGCTACACCTTC | CASSLAVSPNYGYTF
NA | TRBJ2-4 | TRBV4-3 | NA | TGCGCCAGCAGCCAAGAAACAGCGTCCGACCAGTACTTC | CASSQETASDQYF
few | TRBJ2-2 | TRBV19 | NA | TGTGCCAGTACTCTCGACAGGAGGGGTCGGTCCGGGGAGCTGTTTTTT | CASTLDRRGRSGELFF
NA | TRBJ2-3 | TRBV20-1 | NA | TGCAGTGCTGGGACCCCCCTCGCAGTGAGCACAGATACGCAGTATTTT | CSAGTPLAVSTDTQYF
NA | TRBJ1-2 | TRBV12-3/TRBV12-4 | NA | TGTGCCAGCAGTGTACCAGGGGCGGGTGGCTACACCTTC | CASSVPGAGGYTF
NA | TRBJ2-3 | TRBV27 | TRBD2 | TGTGCCAGCAGTTTAGTATTGGGATTCGGGCGGGGGGGCCTAAATACGCAGTATTTT | CASSLVLGFGRGGLNTQYF
NA | TRBJ2-5 | TRBV28 | NA | TGTGCCAGCACCCTAACTAAACAGCCACAGTACTTC | CASTLTKQPQYF
few | TRBJ1-4 | TRBV27 | NA | TGTGCCAGCAGTCCCACCCATAGGGGATCGGTCTCAACTAATGAAAAACTGTTTTTT | CASSPTHRGSVSTNEKLFF
NA | TRBJ2-3 | TRBV10-3 | NA | TGTGCCATCAGTGATGCTGCCAGCCCCACAGATACGCAGTATTTT | CAISDAASPTDTQYF
NA | TRBJ2-1 | TRBV3-1 | NA | TGTGCCAGCAGCCAAGAGTGGGATACTGAAGGCAATGAGCAGTTCTTC | CASSQEWDTEGNEQFF
NA | TRBJ1-5 | TRBV5-1 | TRBD1 | TGCGCCAGCAGCCCAGGGACAGATCATCAGCCCCAGCATTTT | CASSPGTDHQPQHF
NA | TRBJ1-2 | TRBV2 | TRBD1 | TGTGCCAGCAGTGAAGCAGGGGGACAGAGCCTCTATGGCTACACCTTC | CASSEAGGQSLYGYTF
many | TRBJ2-5 | TRBV7-8 | NA | TGTGCCAGCAGCTTTCAAGGACAAGAGACCCAGTACTTC | CASSFQGQETQYF
NA | TRBJ1-6 | TRBV10-3 | TRBD1 | TGTGCCATCACCAGTGACAGGGAAGGTTCACCCCTCCACTTT | CAITSDREGSPLHF
NA | TRBJ1-5 | TRBV18 | TRBD1 | TGTGCCAGCTCATCCGGGACAGGGAGGAATCAGCCCCAGCATTTT | CASSSGTGRNQPQHF
NA | TRBJ2-1 | TRBV20-1 | NA | TGCAGTGCGCGCGAAGAGGACAGCCTATACAATGAGCAGTTCTTC | CSAREEDSLYNEQFF
few | TRBJ1-1 | TRBV5-1 | NA | TGCGCCAGCAGCTCCTCAGACAGAAGAAACACTGAAGCTTTCTTT | CASSSSDRRNTEAFF
few | TRBJ1-1 | TRBV7-3 | NA | TGTGCCAGCAGCTTAGAGAGACAGCCGAACACTGAAGCTTTCTTT | CASSLERQPNTEAFF
NA | TRBJ1-6 | TRBV2 | NA | TGTGCCAGCAGTGGTATCGGGGGTGCCTATAATTCACCCCTCCACTTT | CASSGIGGAYNSPLHF
NA | TRBJ2-7 | TRBV27 | NA | TGTGCCAGCACTCCGAGGTTGGGTCGTCTCTACGAGCAGTACTTC | CASTPRLGRLYEQYF
NA | TRBJ1-5 | TRBV6-2/TRBV6-3 | NA | TGTGCCAGCAGGGTAGACAGGCGCAATCAGCCCCAGCATTTT | CASRVDRRNQPQHF
few | TRBJ2-3 | TRBV12-3/TRBV12-4 | TRBD2 | TGTGCCAGCAGTTGGGGGGGGGGATCTAGCACAGATACGCAGTATTTT | CASSWGGGSSTDTQYF
NA | TRBJ1-1 | TRBV7-8 | NA | TGTGCCAGCAGCTCCGGAAACCGGTTAACTGAAGCTTTCTTT | CASSSGNRLTEAFF
NA | TRBJ2-1 | TRBV4-3 | TRBD2 | TGCGCCAGCAGCCAAGAGGGGGGGGTGGATGAGCAGTTCTTC | CASSQEGGVDEQFF
many | TRBJ1-5 | TRBV3-1 | NA | TGTGCCAGCAGCCAGGACAGTAGCAATCAGCCCCAGCATTTT | CASSQDSSNQPQHF
few | TRBJ2-1 | TRBV4-1 | TRBD2 | TGCGCCAGCAGCCACCAACTAGCGGGGTCCTACAATGAGCAGTTCTTC | CASSHQLAGSYNEQFF
NA | TRBJ1-1 | TRBV24-1 | NA | TGTGCCACCAGTCTCACTATCCGCAGGGGCCTACACACTGAAGCTTTCTTT | CATSLTIRRGLHTEAFF
few | TRBJ1-5 | TRBV7-8 | NA | TGTGCCAGCAGCTCCAGGGTGGATCAGCCCCAGCATTTT | CASSSRVDQPQHF
NA | TRBJ1-5 | TRBV6-2/TRBV6-3 | NA | TGTGCCAGCAGTCGGGTCGGACAGAATAGCAATCAGCCCCAGCATTTT | CASSRVGQNSNQPQHF
few | TRBJ1-6 | TRBV7-6 | TRBD1 | TGTGCCAGCAGCGTAAGGGACAGAAATTCACCCCTCCACTTT | CASSVRDRNSPLHF
NA | TRBJ2-4 | TRBV2 | NA | TGTGCCAGCAGGTTAGGGTTAGCCAAAAACATTCAGTACTTC | CASRLGLAKNIQYF
NA | TRBJ1-2 | TRBV4-3 | TRBD1 | TGCGCCAGCAGCCACGGACAGGGGGCCCACTATGGCTACACCTTC | CASSHGQGAHYGYTF